What follows are 20 T cell receptor beta chains derived from one specimen sequenced in a study of post-analysis software for immune sequencing data. Unique molecular identifiers were present in the TCR beta cDNA libraries. TCRdb redid the calling of the PCR reads with MiXCR, one entry per CDR3 protein. The sample has roughly 200,000 distinct CDR3 sequences, over 25% seen once. The antigens of these receptors remain unknown. Study-level points and caveats: The study found TRBV5-6, TRBV5-1 and TRBV20-1 among 4 or 5 TRBV segments more frequent in patients than controls.

The specimen was blood. The receptor set was obtained from a girl under 18 with multiple sclerosis.

The rearrangement links TRBV30 to TRBJ1-2; 7 positions match TRBD1. This CDR3 has 13 amino acids. V lost 0 bases, J lost 8 bases, and 6 bases stayed unmatched. The germline V gene has CDR1 GTSNPN and CDR2 SVGIG (reference sequence). The CDR3 loop is CAWSVQGTGGYTF. The CDR3 DNA reads as TGTGCCTGGAGTGTACAGGGGACGGGCGGCTACACCTTC.

This clonotype has a count of ten or more. This sequence joins TRBV12-3 or TRBV12-4 and TRBJ2-4; tentatively, D is TRBD2 (6 bases). The CDR3 spans 13 residues. Trimming removed 8 bases from V and 3 bases from J, with 11 bases in between. CDR3 DNA: TGTGCCAGCCAGGGAGGAAACAAAAACATTCAGTACTTC. It codes for CASQGGNKNIQYF.

A remark on this clonotype: A much larger clone lies a single base off, so this may be a read error. V gene TRBV27 combines with J gene TRBJ2-5, with TRBD1 identical over 7 bases. The DNA end favors TRBJ2-7, so the J call may be wrong. The CDR3 is 15 residues long. The V gene's germline CDR1 is MNHEY and CDR2 SMNVEV (reference sequence). CDR3 DNA sequence: TGTGCCAGCAGTTGGGAACAGGGGTTAGGGGGCGAGCAGTACTTC. It yields the protein CASSWEQGLGGEQYF.

This clonotype has more than one count but fewer than ten. This CDR3 fails to terminate in the conserved phenylalanine or tryptophan, so it likely reflects a read error. J is TRBJ2-3 and V is TRBV15; TRBD2 might be the D (6 bases). Germline V gene sequence: CDR1 LNHNV, CDR2 YYDKDF (reference sequence). The V end lost 6 bases, the J end lost 2 bases, and 9 bases lay between the germline ends. The CDR3 length is 13 residues. The CDR3 loop reads CATSSGSTDTQYV. In DNA form, the CDR3 reads TGTGCCACCAGTAGCGGATCCACAGATACGCAGTATGTT.

There are many counts of this clonotype. This sequence joins TRBV5-1 and TRBJ1-2; D possibly corresponds to TRBD1 (6 bases). The CDR3 contains 16 residues. Trimming pared 0 bases from V and 3 bases from J, leaving 15 bases between. Germline values: CDR1 SGHRS, CDR2 YFSETQ. CDR3 sequence reads: CASSLEGTMYDYGYTF. DNA for the CDR3: TGCGCCAGCAGCTTGGAGGGGACAATGTACGACTATGGCTACACCTTC.

Details on this clonotype: One junction end does not reproduce the germline sequence, and a read error may be involved. J is TRBJ2-5 and V is TRBV2; 11 nucleotides align to TRBD2. CDR1 and CDR2 (germline): SNHLY, FYNNEI. The CDR3 runs to 16 residues. Here the CDR3 DNA reads TGTGCCAGCAGCCTCGGGACTAGCGGTAACCAAGAGGCCCAGTACTTC. This translates into CASSLGTSGNQEAQYF. Using reference TRBV2 and TRBJ2-5 for the parts outside the CDR3, the full variable domain is EPEVTQTPSHQVTQMGQEVILRCVPISNHLYFYWYRQILGQKVEFLVSFYNNEISEKSEIFDDQFSVERPDGSNFTLKIRSTKLEDSAMYFCASSLGTSGNQEAQYFGPGTRLLVL.

This clonotype occurred many times. The chain carries TRBV7-8 and TRBJ1-1, with 9 bases identical to TRBD1. CDR1 and CDR2 from the germline V gene are SGHVS and FQNEAQ. V lost 2 bases to trimming and J lost 4 bases; unmatched junction nucleotides: 2. This CDR3 is 14 amino acids long. DNA for the CDR3: TGTGCCAGCAGCTTATTGGGACAGGGCACTGAAGCTTTCTTT. This codes for CASSLLGQGTEAFF.

For this clonotype: It may be a read error: a sequence one base away is much more abundant. The J gene is TRBJ2-4, the V gene TRBV4-1, with 10 bases matching TRBD1. V gave up 8 bases and J gave up 6 bases; unmatched junction bases: 10. This CDR3 has 15 residues. CDR1 is MGHRA and CDR2 is YSYEKL in the germline V gene. The CDR3 reads CASGLRDRGGNIQYF. CDR3 bases: TGCGCCAGCGGCCTCCGGGACAGGGGTGGAAACATTCAGTACTTC.

Comment on this clonotype: This may be a read error: a much more frequent sequence differs by one nucleotide. The V call is TRBV12-3 or TRBV12-4, the J call TRBJ1-2; 8 bases are a match to TRBD1. The V segment lost 5 bases and the J segment 4 bases; nucleotides outside the gene matches: 6. This CDR3 is built from 14 residues. CDR3 sequence (DNA): TGTGCCAGCAGTCCAGGGGGCACGGCCTATGGCTACACCTTC. Translated, it gives CASSPGGTAYGYTF.

V usage is TRBV29-1 and J usage is TRBJ2-5; 7 nucleotides agree with TRBD2. Germline CDR1 SQVTM, CDR2 ANQGSEA. The V segment lost 0 bases and the J segment 4 bases; nucleotides outside the gene matches: 5. The CDR3 extends over 14 amino acids. The CDR3 here is CSVEDTREGETQYF. The CDR3 DNA is TGCAGCGTTGAAGACACAAGGGAGGGAGAGACCCAGTACTTC.

This rearrangement joins TRBV7-9 to TRBJ1-3; 8 positions agree with TRBD1. The CDR3 contains 14 residues. Losses at the gene ends were 5 bases for V and 5 bases for J; bases not matched to a gene: 5. Germline V gene lookup returns CDR1 SEHNR and CDR2 FQNEAQ (reference sequence). This CDR3 reads CASSLRQGRNTIYF. The CDR3 DNA reads TGTGCCAGCAGCCTACGACAGGGGCGAAACACCATATATTTT.

This clonotype was recorded many times. V gene TRBV12-3 or TRBV12-4 combines with J gene TRBJ1-2, with D perhaps TRBD1 (5 bases). Deletions cut 3 bases from V and 3 bases from J, with 11 bases between. The length of the CDR3 is 14 residues. For the CDR3, the DNA is TGTGCCAGCAGTTTTCAGGGAGGAGACTATGGCTACACCTTC. Translated, it gives CASSFQGGDYGYTF.

In its sample, this clonotype was seen many times. The chain joins TRBV12-3 or TRBV12-4 to TRBJ2-6; D is unclear. Trimming shortened V by 7 bases and J by 0 bases, and 10 bases separated the two germline ends. The CDR3 sequence is 15 residues long. CDR3 in amino acids: CASTPISSGANVLTF. CDR3 nucleotides: TGTGCCAGCACCCCGATCAGCTCTGGGGCCAACGTCCTGACTTTC.

This clonotype was detected many times. The V and J genes are TRBV28 and TRBJ2-7; 7 bases are a match to TRBD2. The V gene's germline CDR1 is MDHEN and CDR2 SYDVKM. J gave up 4 bases and V 2 bases, and 5 bases lay outside the gene matches. CDR3 size: 14 residues. In DNA form, the CDR3 reads TGTGCCAGCAGTTTAGGGGGGGAGGCGTACGAGCAGTACTTC. Its protein product is CASSLGGEAYEQYF.

This clonotype came up many times. V is TRBV24-1 and J is TRBJ2-3; D remains ambiguous. The V end lost 5 bases, the J end lost 5 bases, and 4 bases lay between the germline ends. The germline gives CDR1 KGHDR, CDR2 SFDVKD. CDR3 length equals 11 residues. The CDR3 nucleotides read TGTGCCACCAGTGTTGGAGATACGCAGTATTTT. This translates into CATSVGDTQYF.

The chain couples TRBV3-1 to TRBJ2-4, with 10 bases matching TRBD2. V trimming: 0 bases; J trimming: 8 bases; junction bases outside the gene matches: 13. There are 18 residues in the CDR3. The germline CDR1 and CDR2 sequences are LGHDT and YNNKEL (reference sequence). DNA of the CDR3: TGTGCCAGCAGCCAAGATTCGATCAGCGGGGGGGCCCGAGACATTCAGTACTTC. Translating it yields CASSQDSISGGARDIQYF.

This clonotype was seen only a few times. The gene calls are TRBV2 and TRBJ2-1; TRBD2 matches at 8 bases. CDR3 size: 14 residues. Germline CDR1 and CDR2: SNHLY and FYNNEI. Germline trimming cut 4 bases from V and 9 bases from J; bases unmatched to any gene: 8. In DNA, the CDR3 is TGTGCCAGCAGTGTGGGGAGCGGGAGAGGTGAGCAGTTCTTC. Translating gives CASSVGSGRGEQFF.

V is TRBV6-1 and J is TRBJ1-1; D uncertain. V dropped 7 bases and J dropped 0 bases, with 21 bases sitting between them. The CDR3 runs 17 residues. Germline V gene lookup returns CDR1 MNHNS and CDR2 SASEGT. The CDR3 coding sequence is TGTGCCAGCATCGCCCGGGGAGGCAGACACCTGAACACTGAAGCTTTCTTT. It translates to CASIARGGRHLNTEAFF.

CDR3 coding DNA: TGTGCCAGCAGCTTAGCGTTCGACACTAGCACAGATACGCAGTATTTT. Translation gives CASSLAFDTSTDTQYF. The chain recombines TRBV7-9 with TRBJ2-3, with D unresolved. Trimming shortened V by 0 bases and J by 0 bases, and 10 bases separated the two germline ends. Looked up from germline, CDR1 is SEHNR and CDR2 is FQNEAQ (reference sequence). CDR3 length: 16 residues.

This clonotype came up a few times. This chain uses TRBV28 with TRBJ1-6, with 7 bases matching TRBD1. CDR1 and CDR2 from the germline V gene are MDHEN and SYDVKM. This CDR3 is 19 amino acids long. The ends lost 6 bases at V and 0 bases at J; junction bases unmatched: 14. CDR3 residues: CASRPWGQPFSSYNSPLHF. CDR3 in DNA: TGTGCCAGCAGGCCGTGGGGACAGCCTTTTAGCTCCTATAATTCACCCCTCCACTTT.